This passage covers 4 T cell receptor beta chains from one sample sequenced in a study of early T cells in non-severe SARS-CoV-2 infection. TCRdb re-called the 5' RACE reads through MiXCR, storing one row per CDR3 protein. The sample shows tens of thousands of distinct CDR3 sequences, about an eighth of them seen only once. Sequences were obtained from whole blood. Source of these receptors: an adult who was a healthcare worker with PCR-confirmed SARS-CoV-2 infection or an uninfected control (not recorded which).

This clonotype was detected many times. The rearrangement uses TRBV5-1 and TRBJ2-1; 9 nucleotides agree with TRBD2. Trimming removed 3 bases from V and 7 bases from J; junction bases left unmatched: 11. Germline values: CDR1 SGHRS, CDR2 YFSETQ. CDR3 length equals 16 residues. The CDR3 coding sequence is TGCGCCAGCAGCTCCCGGATAGCGGGGGTCGGGAATGAGCAGTTCTTC. Its protein product is CASSSRIAGVGNEQFF. Filled out from reference TRBV5-1 and TRBJ2-1, the complete variable domain reads KAGVTQTPRYLIKTRGQQVTLSCSPISGHRSVSWYQQTPGQGLQFLFEYFSETQRNKGNFPGRFSGRQFSNSRSEMNVSTLELGDSALYLCASSSRIAGVGNEQFFGPGTRLTVL.

In this sample, this clonotype turned up many times. The chain has TRBV11-2 and TRBJ2-7, with a possible D match to TRBD2 (5 bases). CDR1 and CDR2 (germline): SGHAT, FQNNGV. V lost 5 bases and J lost 4, with 12 bases in between. The CDR3 sequence is 13 residues long. This CDR3 is CASSPYRGYEQYF. The CDR3 DNA reads as TGTGCCAGCAGCCCTTATCGGGGTTACGAGCAGTACTTC.

This clonotype came up a few times. V is TRBV21-1 and J is TRBJ1-4; whether TRBD1, the table's D call, matches the DNA was not checked. TRBV21-1 has pseudogene status. This CDR3 spans 12 amino acids. The DNA of the CDR3 is TGTCCCGAGGACAGGGAGAATGAAAAACTGTTTTTT. The encoded protein is CPEDRENEKLFF.

A note on this clonotype: Given a much more abundant clone one base away, this may be a read error. The genes are TRBV7-9 and TRBJ2-5; no definite D call. The ends were cut back, 5 bases at V and 1 base at J, with 14 bases in the middle. CDR1 SEHNR and CDR2 FQNEAQ come from the germline V gene (reference sequence). The CDR3 spans 15 residues. CDR3 amino acids: CASSPWWALQETQYF. CDR3 nucleotides: TGTGCCAGCAGCCCCTGGTGGGCACTCCAAGAGACCCAGTACTTC.